This TCR beta chain was recorded in a study of beta chain features in type 1 diabetes. Study findings and constraints: TCRB CDR3 length was moderately but significantly reduced in all four CD4+ subsets of Type 1 diabetes patients. Still unanswered here is whether HLA type influences TCRB rearrangement. VDJ junctions sequenced from type 1 diabetes patients showed fewer insertions and more deletions.

Notes on this clone: Its specificity is unknown.

The CDR3 has 18 residues. CDR1 is SGHAT and CDR2 is FQDESV in the germline V gene (reference sequence). With 3 bases clipped from V and 5 bases from J, the junction kept 8 bases outside the gene matches. Every bit of the isolated RNA underwent reverse transcription, so sequencing read expressed TCRB transcripts. Using immunoSEQ multiplex PCR, the repertoire was profiled, and TCRdb retains in-frame clones only, with some absent. The sample consists of hundreds of thousands of clones, approximately 30% of them appearing once. V usage is TRBV11-1 and J usage is TRBJ2-2, with 14 bases fitting TRBD2. This sequence was found in a man aged 18 to 30 in good health. The specimen sequenced was naive CD4+ T cells from blood. As DNA, the CDR3 is TGTGCCAGCAGCTTCTCCGGGACTAGCGGGAGCCTAACCGGGGAGCTGTTTTTT. It translates to CASSFSGTSGSLTGELFF.